The present TCR beta chain was sequenced within a study of blood T cell repertoires in COVID-19. In the study overall: Samples representing acute and convalescent COVID-19 were sourced from the United States, Italy and Spain. T cells, B-cell-depleted T cells, or PBMCs supplied cDNA or gDNA.

The CDR3 is 14 amino acids. The V gene lost 4 bases and the J gene lost 8 bases, with 17 bases spanning the gap. CDR1 and CDR2 (germline): GTSNPN, SVGIG (reference sequence). As originally analysed: Estimation of nucleated cell counts relied on the amplification of reference gene primers. The method was immunoSEQ multiplex PCR; TCRdb's version includes in-frame clones alone and lacks a portion of them. V, J and clone size reflect that table, while D and trimming were determined from the DNA. The table shows 200,000 to 300,000 clones, with 83% occurring only once. The sequence came from a human donor in a cohort sampled during active COVID-19. Sequenced: peripheral blood. V usage is TRBV30 and J usage is TRBJ1-4; D might be TRBD1 (5 bases). CDR3 bases: TGTGCCTGGACGACCCCAGGGAGGGGAGAAAAACTGTTTTTT. Its protein is CAWTTPGRGEKLFF.